These 15 T cell receptor beta chains originate from one sample sequenced in a study of T-cell memory formation after mild COVID-19. A single record per CDR3 protein comes from TCRdb applying MiXCR to the 5' RACE reads. The sample holds a few hundred thousand distinct CDR3 sequences, more than 20% seen once. The sample consisted of PBMCs or a T cell subset sorted from them (not recorded which). These receptors were collected from a young man who had mild COVID-19 (a few samples of this study predate the infection). Cell type and time point are not known.

This clonotype was seen a few times. The J gene is TRBJ1-1, the V gene TRBV9; D remains ambiguous. The CDR3 length is 13 residues. Germline V lookup: CDR1 SGDLS, CDR2 YYNGEE. The germline V and J ends were trimmed by 0 bases and 11 bases, with 14 bases remaining between them. CDR3 loop: CASSVVGRAEAFF. DNA for the CDR3: TGTGCCAGCAGCGTAGTGGGCCGGGCGGAGGCTTTCTTT.

This rearrangement joins TRBV7-2 to TRBJ2-7; D remains unclear. The V end lost 1 base, the J end lost 6 bases, and 7 bases lay between the germline ends. CDR1 and CDR2 (germline): SGHTA, FQGNSA. The CDR3 consists of 12 residues. The CDR3 sequence: CASSLGFGEQYF. CDR3 sequence (DNA): TGTGCCAGCAGCTTAGGATTTGGCGAGCAGTACTTC.

This rearrangement joins TRBV24-1 to TRBJ1-2; TRBD1 matches 12 bases. Trimming took 3 bases from V and 7 from J; bases not matched to a gene: 11. Per germline, CDR1 KGHDR and CDR2 SFDVKD. The CDR3 runs to 17 residues. The CDR3 region is CATSDRVSGTGGIGYTF. The CDR3 DNA reads as TGTGCCACCAGTGATCGAGTGTCCGGGACAGGGGGCATTGGCTACACCTTC.

This CDR3 reads CASSRSGENTGELFF. The CDR3 DNA is TGTGCCAGCAGCCGGAGCGGAGAGAACACCGGGGAGCTGTTTTTT. This chain joins TRBV9 and TRBJ2-2; a possible D gene is TRBD2 (5 bases). The CDR3 consists of 15 residues. Germline-derived CDR1 and CDR2 are SGDLS and YYNGEE. V was shortened by 4 bases and J by 1 base, with 11 bases between the two germline ends.

V gene TRBV5-1 combines with J gene TRBJ2-5, with D possibly being TRBD1 (6 bases). This CDR3 is built from 15 residues. The V end was cut by 3 bases, the J end by 4 bases, with 16 bases between. CDR1 and CDR2 (germline): SGHRS, YFSETQ. Written as DNA, the CDR3 is TGCGCCAGCAGCTCCCGGGACACTTCCGTAGAGACCCAGTACTTC. It encodes CASSSRDTSVETQYF.

The chain couples TRBV4-2 to TRBJ1-2; D may be TRBD1 (6 bases). This CDR3 spans 15 amino acids. Trimming left V 2 bases short and J 5 bases short, with 15 bases between. Germline CDR1 and CDR2: LGHNA and YNFKEQ. The CDR3 DNA reads TGTGCCAGCAGCCAAACCAACAGGGAAGGGTATGGCTACACCTTC. The encoded protein is CASSQTNREGYGYTF.

The chain links TRBV7-2 to TRBJ1-2; 7 nucleotides align to TRBD1. The V and J ends lost 6 bases and 2 bases, in that order; junction bases with no gene match: 12. This CDR3 spans 16 amino acids. Per germline, CDR1 SGHTA and CDR2 FQGNSA. The CDR3 nucleotides are TGTGCCAGCAGTGTGGCCGGGACAGCTGCCAACTATGGCTACACCTTC. It yields the protein CASSVAGTAANYGYTF.

The sample holds a few counts of this clonotype. The V gene is TRBV12-3 or TRBV12-4, the J gene TRBJ1-2; perhaps TRBD1 as D (6 bases). The ends were cut back, 6 bases at V and 4 bases at J, with 18 bases in the middle. The length of the CDR3 is 15 residues. CDR3 amino acids: CASRTLGGQGYGYTF. The CDR3 nucleotides read TGTGCCAGCAGGACCCTCGGGGGGCAGGGCTATGGCTACACCTTC.

The chain recombines TRBV5-1 with TRBJ2-2; a possible D gene is TRBD2 (5 bases). This CDR3 contains 12 residues. In germline, CDR1 is SGHRS, CDR2 YFSETQ. Trimming took off 6 bases at V and 3 bases at J, with 6 bases between the two ends. CDR3 residues: CASNGDTGELFF. For the CDR3, the DNA is TGCGCCAGCAACGGGGACACCGGGGAGCTGTTTTTT.

The chain is built from TRBV6-5 and TRBJ2-6; D not resolved. Trimming stripped 4 bases from V and 4 bases from J, with 11 bases between. The CDR3 spans 15 residues. Germline V gives CDR1 MNHEY, CDR2 SVGAGI. The CDR3 here is CASSSWDSGANVLTF. In DNA, the CDR3 is TGTGCCAGCAGTTCATGGGATTCCGGGGCCAACGTCCTGACTTTC.

The V gene is TRBV4-2, the J gene TRBJ2-3; D call uncertain. This CDR3 has 17 residues. V lost 0 bases and J 1 base, leaving 14 bases between the germline ends. Germline-derived CDR1 and CDR2 are LGHNA and YNFKEQ. CDR3 sequence (DNA): TGTGCCAGCAGCCAAGATGGGCCGGGTAGGGGCACAGATACGCAGTATTTT. This gives the protein CASSQDGPGRGTDTQYF.

This clonotype was detected a few times. The chain carries TRBV14 and TRBJ1-2; no firm D call. Per the germline V gene, CDR1 is SGHDN and CDR2 is FVKESK. With 0 bases removed from V and 4 bases from J, the gap between germline ends came to 9 bases. The length of the CDR3 is 14 residues. This chain's CDR3 is CASSQDPSPYGYTF. For the CDR3, the DNA is TGTGCCAGCAGCCAAGATCCGTCCCCCTATGGCTACACCTTC.

This clonotype was found a few times. The chain combines TRBV5-8 with TRBJ2-3; tentatively, D is TRBD2 (6 bases). This CDR3 region has 13 residues. V dropped 6 bases and J dropped 2 bases, with 10 bases sitting between them. The V gene's germline CDR1 is SGHTS and CDR2 YDEGEE. CDR3 region: CASNGSPTDTQYF. The CDR3 nucleotides are TGTGCCAGCAACGGGAGTCCCACAGATACGCAGTATTTT.

The CDR3 DNA reads TGTGCCAGCAGCTCCGGGACTACGTCCAATCAGCCCCAGCATTTT. Amino acid sequence: CASSSGTTSNQPQHF. The chain couples TRBV6-6 to TRBJ1-5, with D possibly TRBD1 on 5 matching bases. Trimming removed 6 bases from V and 3 bases from J, with 15 bases in between. Germline V gene lookup returns CDR1 MNHNY and CDR2 SVGAGI (reference sequence). This CDR3 comprises 15 residues.

This chain uses TRBV7-3 with TRBJ2-1; the D gene could be TRBD1 or TRBD2 (5 bases each). Germline V gene data show CDR1 as SGHTA and CDR2 as FQGTGA. The CDR3 spans 17 residues. The V end lost 5 bases, the J end lost 8 bases, and 25 bases lay between the germline ends. Here the CDR3 reads CASSTDGRLFGDDEQFF. The CDR3 DNA reads TGTGCCAGCAGCACCGATGGACGGCTTTTCGGGGACGATGAGCAGTTCTTC.